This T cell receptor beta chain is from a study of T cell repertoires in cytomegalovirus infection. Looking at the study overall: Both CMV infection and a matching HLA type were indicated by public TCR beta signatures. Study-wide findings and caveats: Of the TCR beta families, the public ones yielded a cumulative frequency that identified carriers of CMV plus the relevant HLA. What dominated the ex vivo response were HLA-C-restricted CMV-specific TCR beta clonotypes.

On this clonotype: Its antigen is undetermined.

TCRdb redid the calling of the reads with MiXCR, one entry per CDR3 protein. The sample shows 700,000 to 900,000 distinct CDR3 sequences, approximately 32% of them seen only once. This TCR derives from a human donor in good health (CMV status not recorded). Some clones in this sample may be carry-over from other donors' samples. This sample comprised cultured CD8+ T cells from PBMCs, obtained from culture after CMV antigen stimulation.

The CDR3 spells CASSQGENQNTEAFF. The CDR3 nucleotides are TGCGCCAGCAGCCAAGGGGAGAACCAGAACACTGAAGCTTTCTTT. This sequence joins TRBV4-1 and TRBJ1-1; D call uncertain. The CDR3 runs to 15 residues. In germline, CDR1 is MGHRA, CDR2 YSYEKL. The V and J ends lost 1 base and 1 base respectively, with 10 bases between them.